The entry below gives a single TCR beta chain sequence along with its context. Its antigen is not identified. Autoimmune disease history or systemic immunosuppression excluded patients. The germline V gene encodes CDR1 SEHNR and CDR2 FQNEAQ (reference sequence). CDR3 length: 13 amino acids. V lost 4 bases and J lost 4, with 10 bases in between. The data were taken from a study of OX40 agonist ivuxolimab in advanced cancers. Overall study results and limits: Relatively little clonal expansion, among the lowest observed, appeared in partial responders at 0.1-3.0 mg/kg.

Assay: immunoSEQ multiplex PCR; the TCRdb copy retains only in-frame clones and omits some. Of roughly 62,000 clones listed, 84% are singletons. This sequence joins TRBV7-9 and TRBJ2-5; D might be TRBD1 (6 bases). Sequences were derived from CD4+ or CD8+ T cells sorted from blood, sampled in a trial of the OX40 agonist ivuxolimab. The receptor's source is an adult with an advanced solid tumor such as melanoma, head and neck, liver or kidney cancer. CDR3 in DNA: TGTGCCAGCAGCTGGGGGCAGGCAGAGACCCAGTACTTC. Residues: CASSWGQAETQYF.